This is a list of T cell receptor beta chains from one sample in a study of neurological immune-mediated disorders. TCRdb redid the calling of the 5' RACE reads with MiXCR, one entry per CDR3 protein. The sample includes some 22,000 distinct CDR3 sequences, 15% to 20% of them seen just once. Sequencing used CD8+ T cells from blood. The receptors derive from a woman in her late teens or twenties with multiple sclerosis. Each CDR3 is given with its conserved first and last residue. A D gene is named only where the DNA matches it firmly. For some rows the clone size is stated as once, few or many, or as a class when expanded; others skip it.

CDR3	DNA	length	size	D	V	J
CASSYEGGEQFF	TGTGCCAGCAGTTACGAGGGTGGTGAGCAGTTCTTC	12	many	-	TRBV6-2/TRBV6-3	TRBJ2-1
CASSQRIQGTESNEQFF	TGCGCCAGCAGCCAAAGGATACAAGGGACAGAATCTAATGAGCAGTTCTTC	17	medium-sized	TRBD1	TRBV4-3	TRBJ2-1
CASSVDFFIDRGPAYGYTF	TGTGCCAGCAGCGTAGATTTTTTTATTGACAGGGGGCCCGCATATGGCTACACCTTC	19	few	TRBD1	TRBV7-9	TRBJ1-2
CASSQEKAQETQYF	TGCGCCAGCAGCCAAGAAAAGGCCCAAGAGACCCAGTACTTC	14	many	-	TRBV4-1	TRBJ2-5
CASSQGIDPYYNEQFF	TGTGCCAGCAGCCAAGGGATCGATCCGTATTACAATGAGCAGTTCTTC	16	many	-	TRBV7-3	TRBJ2-1
CAISDADTQYF	TGTGCCATCAGTGATGCAGATACGCAGTATTTT	11	-	-	TRBV10-3	TRBJ2-3
CAQAGGTTEAFF	TGTGCCCAGGCGGGGGGTACCACTGAAGCTTTCTTT	12	few	-	TRBV30	TRBJ1-1
CASSSGTKIVDTEAFF	TGTGCCAGCAGTTCCGGGACCAAAATCGTGGACACTGAAGCTTTCTTT	16	-	-	TRBV2	TRBJ1-1
CSVESRGVYGYTF	TGCAGCGTTGAAAGCAGGGGAGTATATGGCTACACCTTC	13	many	-	TRBV29-1	TRBJ1-2
CASSLAGTGPNF	TGCGCCAGCAGCTTGGCGGGGACAGGCCCGAACTTC	12	many	TRBD1	TRBV5-1	TRBJ2-5
CSVEEWENYGYTF	TGCAGCGTTGAAGAATGGGAAAACTATGGCTACACCTTC	13	many	-	TRBV29-1	TRBJ1-2
CSARLVDEAFF	TGCAGTGCTAGGTTGGTTGATGAAGCTTTCTTT	11	many	-	TRBV20-1	TRBJ1-1
CASSEISGTGADTQYF	TGTGCCAGCAGTGAGATCTCCGGGACAGGGGCAGATACGCAGTATTTT	16	many	TRBD1	TRBV6-1	TRBJ2-3
CSARRGLGTEAFF	TGCAGTGCTCGCCGGGGGTTAGGCACTGAAGCTTTCTTT	13	many	-	TRBV20-1	TRBJ1-1
CASSLKGLAGQETQYF	TGCGCCAGCAGCTTGAAAGGACTAGCGGGACAAGAGACCCAGTACTTC	16	-	TRBD2	TRBV5-1	TRBJ2-5
CASSLQTGTLNTGELFF	TGTGCCAGCAGCCTACAGACGGGTACGCTGAACACCGGGGAGCTGTTTTTT	17	many	-	TRBV11-2	TRBJ2-2
CASSIQGGEKLFF	TGTGCCAGCAGCATACAGGGAGGGGAAAAACTGTTTTTT	13	many	-	TRBV9	TRBJ1-4
CASSFFSGETQYF	TGCGCCAGCAGCTTTTTTTCGGGGGAGACCCAGTACTTC	13	-	-	TRBV5-1	TRBJ2-5
CASSLDPSLDPNEQFF	TGTGCCAGCAGCTTAGACCCTTCGCTAGATCCAAATGAGCAGTTCTTC	16	many	-	TRBV11-2	TRBJ2-1
CSGTPPFSTDTQYF	TGCAGTGGGACTCCGCCCTTTAGCACAGATACGCAGTATTTT	14	many	-	TRBV20-1	TRBJ2-3
CSAWRGNTEAFF	TGCAGTGCCTGGAGGGGCAACACTGAAGCTTTCTTT	12	many	-	TRBV20-1	TRBJ1-1
CSASVRGFQETQYF	TGCAGTGCTAGTGTCAGGGGCTTCCAAGAGACCCAGTACTTC	14	many	-	TRBV20-1	TRBJ2-5
CASTPRPGQGLEGYTF	TGTGCCAGCACCCCTCGACCGGGACAGGGTCTGGAGGGCTACACCTTC	16	many	TRBD1	TRBV28	TRBJ1-2
CSARGWDRRAGGVSYEQYF	TGCAGTGCTAGGGGGTGGGACAGGCGCGCGGGGGGAGTCTCCTACGAGCAGTACTTC	19	many	-	TRBV20-1	TRBJ2-7
CASSAGTSGVEQYF	TGTGCCAGCAGTGCCGGGACTAGCGGGGTCGAGCAGTACTTC	14	many	TRBD2	TRBV27	TRBJ2-7
CASSSNEKLFF	TGTGCCAGCAGTTCGAATGAAAAACTGTTTTTT	11	many	-	TRBV12-3/TRBV12-4	TRBJ1-4
CASSLAGGNEQFF	TGTGCCAGCAGTTTGGCGGGGGGCAATGAGCAGTTCTTC	13	medium-sized	TRBD2	TRBV27	TRBJ2-1
CACPLGTSGFNEQFF	TGTGCCTGCCCTCTCGGGACTAGCGGGTTCAATGAGCAGTTCTTC	15	-	TRBD2	TRBV30	TRBJ2-1
CSARPGRLDPKNYGYTF	TGCAGTGCCCGACCGGGACGCCTAGATCCGAAAAACTATGGCTACACCTTC	17	medium-sized	-	TRBV20-1	TRBJ1-2
CSVEGRGVEGREAFF	TGCAGCGTTGAAGGAAGGGGGGTCGAAGGGAGAGAGGCTTTCTTT	15	many	-	TRBV29-1	TRBJ1-1
CASSRTGSNQPQHF	TGTGCCAGCAGTCGGACAGGGAGCAATCAGCCCCAGCATTTT	14	many	TRBD1	TRBV12-3/TRBV12-4	TRBJ1-5
CSALGLETETYNEQFF	TGCAGTGCCCTAGGGCTCGAAACGGAGACCTACAATGAGCAGTTCTTC	16	-	-	TRBV20-1	TRBJ2-1
CASSLGQASEQYF	TGTGCCAGCAGCCTGGGACAGGCTAGCGAGCAGTACTTC	13	many	TRBD1	TRBV12-3/TRBV12-4	TRBJ2-7
CASSPFRGSGYTF	TGTGCCAGCAGCCCGTTCAGAGGGTCCGGCTACACCTTC	13	many	-	TRBV28	TRBJ1-2
CASSQDSSEETQYF	TGTGCCAGCAGCCAAGATTCGTCCGAGGAGACCCAGTACTTC	14	many	-	TRBV14	TRBJ2-5
CASSSTGLENNEQFF	TGTGCCAGCAGCTCAACGGGACTGGAGAACAATGAGCAGTTCTTC	15	medium-sized	-	TRBV7-6	TRBJ2-1